This T cell receptor (beta chain) was profiled in a study of PD-1 blockade in mismatch repair-deficient tumors. Across the study: Patients had eleven to twelve mismatch repair-deficient cancer types, all previously treated and progressing. Study results and limitations: Tumor-resident clones, often absent from pretreatment blood, expanded after pembrolizumab and then contracted.

PCR or immunohistochemistry showed mismatch repair deficiency in every enrolled patient. A few pembrolizumab responders had their TCRs sequenced. The CDR3 is 17 amino acids. Trimming took off 5 bases at V and 4 bases at J, with 20 bases between the two ends. Looked up from germline, CDR1 is LNHDA and CDR2 is SQIVND (reference sequence). Using immunoSEQ multiplex PCR, the repertoire was profiled, and TCRdb retains in-frame clones only, with some absent. The table lists about 67,000 clones, approximately 78% of them singletons, with 4.5% to 6.5% in the top ten. Comment on this clone: What it recognizes is unknown.

The source was peripheral blood, collected 2 weeks after starting pembrolizumab. This clonotype was sampled from an adult with mismatch repair-deficient cancer. The chain has TRBV19 and TRBJ1-4, with D tentatively TRBD1 (5 bases). The CDR3 bases are TGTGCCAGTAGTTCCCGGACACCCGGCGCCTATAATGAAAAACTGTTTTTT. Encoded protein: CASSSRTPGAYNEKLFF.